These 17 T cell receptor beta chains were all obtained from the same sample, sequenced in a study of beta chain features in type 1 diabetes. Study results and caveats: Across all four CD4+ subsets, people with type 1 diabetes showed modestly shorter TCRB CDR3s.

As every portion of the isolated RNA was reverse transcribed, the sequencing read expressed TCRB transcripts. The repertoire was sequenced with immunoSEQ multiplex PCR; TCRdb's copy has only in-frame clones and lacks some. The table includes about 360,000 clones, 10% to 15% detected once. For these receptors, no antigen is known. Sequencing was performed on naive CD4+ T cells from blood. Receptors were obtained from a woman in her late teens or twenties with type 1 diabetes.

This clone was detected a few times. The chain has TRBV6-5 and TRBJ2-1; 8 nucleotides line up with TRBD2. V was clipped by 10 bases and J by 6 bases; unmatched bases: 8. Germline CDR1 and CDR2: MNHEY and SVGAGI. The CDR3 has 13 amino acids. CDR3 region: CATDSGSGNEQFF. The CDR3 DNA reads TGTGCCACCGACAGCGGGAGTGGCAATGAGCAGTTCTTC.

This clone showed up just a few times. The CDR3 loop is CASSREPGGNQPQHF. CDR3 coding DNA: TGCGCCAGCAGCCGGGAGCCCGGTGGCAATCAGCCCCAGCATTTT. This chain joins TRBV4-3 and TRBJ1-5, with no clear D. V lost 4 bases and J 2 bases, leaving 12 bases between the germline ends. Germline CDR1 reads LGHNA; CDR2 reads YSLEER. The CDR3 covers 15 residues.

The V gene is TRBV28, the J gene TRBJ1-5; D is possibly TRBD1 (5 bases). V was cut by 3 bases and J by 4 bases, with 10 bases left in between. The CDR3 consists of 14 residues. Germline CDR1 MDHEN, CDR2 SYDVKM. The CDR3 region is CASSLIQGNQPQHF. CDR3 coding DNA: TGTGCCAGCAGTTTGATCCAGGGAAATCAGCCCCAGCATTTT. The full variable domain, its missing parts supplied by reference TRBV28 and TRBJ1-5, is DVKVTQSSRYLVKRTGEKVFLECVQDMDHENMFWYRQDPGLGLRLIYFSYDVKMKEKGDIPEGYSVSREKKERFSLILESASTNQTSMYLCASSLIQGNQPQHFGDGTRLSIL.

This clone was observed a handful of times. The chain joins TRBV6-6 to TRBJ1-2; 7 bases align to TRBD1. After removal of 5 bases from V and 9 bases from J, the junction contained 9 bases not matched to a gene. Germline V gene sequence: CDR1 MNHNY, CDR2 SVGAGI (reference sequence). This CDR3 contains 13 residues. The CDR3: CASSNDRVLSYTF. In DNA form, the CDR3 reads TGTGCCAGCAGTAATGACAGGGTATTGAGCTACACCTTC.

The genes are TRBV7-2 and TRBJ2-1, with 11 bases matching TRBD2. CDR3 length: 16 amino acids. Germline loops: CDR1 SGHTA, CDR2 FQGNSA. The ends lost 3 bases at V and 7 bases at J; junction bases unmatched: 8. CDR3 in DNA: TGTGCCAGCAGCTTTCATAGCGGGAGGGCCGGGAATGAGCAGTTCTTC. Translated: CASSFHSGRAGNEQFF.

In its sample, this clone was seen a few times. The chain has TRBV18 and TRBJ2-1, with TRBD1 matching 8 bases. V shed 0 bases, J shed 3 bases, and the junction held 7 bases outside the gene matches. The CDR3 length is 17 residues. Germline loops: CDR1 KGHSH, CDR2 LQKENI. For the CDR3, the DNA is TGTGCCAGCTCACCACCGCTTGGGACAGGAGTCTACAATGAGCAGTTCTTC. Translation: CASSPPLGTGVYNEQFF.

This clone turned up a few times. This chain connects TRBV25-1 to TRBJ2-7; TRBD1 matches at 7 bases. The CDR3 has 14 residues. Germline lookup yields CDR1 MGHDK and CDR2 SYGVNS. V lost 4 bases, J lost 7 bases, and 10 bases stayed unmatched. CDR3 DNA sequence: TGTGCCAGCAGTGTTCTAGACAGGGTCGGGGAGCAGTACTTC. Protein product: CASSVLDRVGEQYF.

This sequence joins TRBV5-1 and TRBJ2-7; a weak D match, TRBD2 (5 bases). The length of the CDR3 is 13 residues. V lost 2 bases and J lost 3, with 9 bases in between. In germline, CDR1 is SGHRS, CDR2 YFSETQ. CDR3 loop: CASSFGVLYEQYF. The CDR3 coding sequence is TGCGCCAGCAGCTTCGGGGTTCTCTACGAGCAGTACTTC.

In its sample, this clone was seen a few times. The chain couples TRBV7-2 to TRBJ1-1, with 7 positions matching TRBD1. This CDR3 contains 14 residues. V lost 6 bases, J lost 1 base, and 5 bases stayed unmatched. Germline V gene lookup returns CDR1 SGHTA and CDR2 FQGNSA. CDR3 DNA sequence: TGTGCCAGCAGGGGGGACAGCCGGAACACTGAAGCTTTCTTT. It translates to CASRGDSRNTEAFF.

This clone has more than one count but fewer than ten. The V and J genes are TRBV6-6 and TRBJ2-5; the match to TRBD1 covers 7 bases. Germline V gene sequence: CDR1 MNHNY, CDR2 SVGAGI (reference sequence). There are 14 residues in the CDR3. Losses at the gene ends were 10 bases for V and 2 bases for J; bases not matched to a gene: 10. The CDR3 spells CATGDRDLQETQYF. CDR3 nucleotide sequence: TGTGCCACCGGAGACAGGGACCTGCAAGAGACCCAGTACTTC.

There are a few counts of this clone. V gene TRBV6-6 combines with J gene TRBJ1-4; D is ambiguous. The germline gives CDR1 MNHNY, CDR2 SVGAGI (reference sequence). With 10 bases removed from V and 7 bases from J, the gap between germline ends came to 7 bases. The CDR3 is made up of 10 amino acids. For the CDR3, the DNA is TGTGCCACGCTCAGTGAAAAACTGTTTTTT. It codes for CATLSEKLFF.

This clone came up a few times. The chain has TRBV19 and TRBJ2-3; maybe TRBD2 (5 bases). The V end lost 4 bases, the J end lost 2 bases, and 13 bases lay between the germline ends. Per the germline V gene, CDR1 is LNHDA and CDR2 is SQIVND (reference sequence). This CDR3 has 15 amino acids. The CDR3 loop is CASSTSGGITDTQYF. CDR3 nucleotide sequence: TGTGCCAGTAGTACAAGCGGAGGTATCACAGATACGCAGTATTTT.

This rearrangement joins TRBV19 to TRBJ2-2, with D tentatively TRBD1 (6 bases). Germline CDR1 is LNHDA and CDR2 is SQIVND (reference sequence). CDR3 length: 14 residues. Trimming cost V 9 bases and J 7 bases, with 18 bases left between them. The CDR3 nucleotides are TGTGCCAGCAGGGGCTTGTCAACAGTCGGGGAGCTGTTTTTT. This encodes CASRGLSTVGELFF.

This clone was picked up one time. The rearrangement uses TRBV7-9 and TRBJ1-1; 9 nucleotides line up with TRBD1. The length of the CDR3 is 15 residues. The ends lost 4 bases at V and 4 bases at J; junction bases unmatched: 7. Germline V gene data show CDR1 as SEHNR and CDR2 as FQNEAQ (reference sequence). The CDR3 region is CASSSQGAPGTEAFF. The CDR3 DNA reads TGTGCCAGCAGCTCACAGGGGGCGCCGGGCACTGAAGCTTTCTTT.

The J gene is TRBJ1-2, the V gene TRBV4-2; 7 bases line up with TRBD1. The CDR3 length is 15 residues. Germline lookup yields CDR1 LGHNA and CDR2 YNFKEQ. V was clipped by 3 bases and J by 2 bases; unmatched bases: 6. As DNA, the CDR3 is TGTGCCAGCAGCCAGGCCGGGACAGACAACTATGGCTACACCTTC. This encodes CASSQAGTDNYGYTF.

This chain links TRBV7-2 with TRBJ1-5; the D gene is possibly TRBD1 (5 bases). The germline V gene has CDR1 SGHTA and CDR2 FQGNSA. Deletions cut 6 bases from V and 2 bases from J, with 11 bases between. There are 14 residues in the CDR3. The CDR3 DNA is TGTGCCAGCAGATCCGGGGGTCGCAATCAGCCCCAGCATTTT. Amino acid sequence: CASRSGGRNQPQHF. Filled out from reference TRBV7-2 and TRBJ1-5, the complete variable domain reads GAGVSQSPSNKVTEKGKDVELRCDPISGHTALYWYRQSLGQGLEFLIYFQGNSAPDKSGLPSDRFSAERTGGSVSTLTIQRTQQEDSAVYLCASRSGGRNQPQHFGDGTRLSIL.

CDR3 coding DNA: TGTGCCAGCAGCCAATGGGGAGGCCTTCGGGAGCAGTACTTC. Amino acids: CASSQWGGLREQYF. This rearrangement joins TRBV14 to TRBJ2-7; D is possibly TRBD2 (6 bases). V lost 2 bases and J 7 bases, leaving 15 bases between the germline ends. Germline lookup yields CDR1 SGHDN and CDR2 FVKESK. The CDR3 loop spans 14 amino acids.